This TCR beta chain was recovered during a study of T cells in Graves' hyperthyroidism and ophthalmopathy. This clonotype was observed a few times. Its antigen is not identified. What was amplified from RNA transcripts were TCR beta CDR3 regions. HTBI primers were the set used in a first-round RT-PCR of the TCR CDR3. In TCRdb, the multiplex PCR reads were re-called with MiXCR into one record per CDR3 protein. The sample has 600,000 to 750,000 distinct CDR3 sequences, roughly 17% seen once. General observations from the study: Ophthalmopathy and stable hyperthyroidism were separated by a 13 V-J model.

Thyroid ultrasound and orbital computed tomography, with clinical symptoms and serum thyroxine and TRAb, informed diagnoses. 10 ml fresh peripheral blood yielded the PBMCs. The CDR3 loop spans 13 amino acids. Trimming removed 3 bases from V and 2 bases from J, with 10 bases in between. The germline V gene has CDR1 SQVTM and CDR2 ANQGSEA. This clonotype was sampled from a man aged 45 to 65 with Graves' hyperthyroidism. The sequenced material came from blood. The chain couples TRBV29-1 to TRBJ1-2; the D is unclear. The chain's CDR3 is CSVDRSGNYGYTF. The DNA for the CDR3 is TGCAGCGTTGATCGCTCCGGGAACTATGGCTACACCTTC.